This T cell receptor (beta chain) is from a study of blood T cell repertoires in COVID-19. The overall study: Sites across the United States, Italy and Spain contributed samples from acute and convalescent COVID-19. T cells, B-cell-depleted T cells, or PBMCs supplied cDNA or gDNA.

This table comes from immunoSEQ multiplex PCR, and its TCRdb copy is limited to in-frame clones, with some not included. The sample lists around 220,000 clones; about 90% were seen once. V lost 4 bases to trimming and J lost 2 bases; unmatched junction nucleotides: 7. Germline CDR1 reads MGHDK; CDR2 reads SYGVNS. This CDR3 has 15 amino acids. The age range of participants was about 18 to 95 years, with residence in some 25 US areas. The chain is built from TRBV25-1 and TRBJ2-7, with 8 bases fitting TRBD2. Sequencing input: PBMCs or T cells enriched from blood (not recorded which). The receptor comes from a woman aged 25 to 39 with acute COVID-19. The CDR3 protein is CASSGIAGFTYEQYF. CDR3 sequence (DNA): TGTGCCAGCAGTGGAATAGCGGGATTCACCTACGAGCAGTACTTC.